This T cell receptor beta chain was sequenced for a study of regulatory T cells in long-lasting Graves disease (dated by TCRdb to about 2021). In the study overall: Antithyroid drugs had been taken for less than 3 months by newly diagnosed Graves' disease patients. Persistent Graves' disease patients were compared with newly diagnosed Graves' disease patients by peripheral blood TCR sequencing and RNA sequencing. The study was conducted in China and was registered as a clinical trial. A total of roughly 35 samples were covered by TCR sequencing, comprising approximately 13 persistent and around 20 newly diagnosed Graves' disease patients. On the study overall, not on this receptor specifically: Persistent patients shared more public clonotypes among themselves (around 3,000) than newly diagnosed patients did (about 970). Only peripheral blood was studied, because thyroid tissue, the primary lesion, was inaccessible. TRBV28, TRBJ1-2 and TRBJ2-5 were preferentially used in persistent disease, while TRBV20-1 and TRBJ2-1 were favored in newly diagnosed disease. Sequencing and analysis were limited to the TCR beta chain. Lower TCR Shannon entropy and fewer highly expanded clones were observed in persistent Graves' disease patients than in newly diagnosed patients, which suggested clonal expansion. The authors noted that the small sample size was a limitation that may lower accuracy.

The time point label, as the study defines it: newly diagnosed GD, antithyroid drugs for less than 3 months. For both TCR sequencing and RNA sequencing, RNA was extracted from PBMCs using TRIzol. The diagnosis of Graves' disease was made according to American Thyroid Association guidelines. Patients for the study were recruited at an endocrinology department in Xi'an, China. Each patient gave approximately 9 milliliters of peripheral blood, collected in an EDTA anticoagulant tube. Ficoll Paque Plus density gradient separation was used to isolate PBMCs, and no further T cell sorting was performed. An Agilent 2100 Bioanalyzer and agarose gel were used to check RNA quality, while a NanoDrop 2000 measured RNA concentration. The table lists this clonotype with many counts. Its target antigen remains unknown. Base qualities are not recorded, but no much larger clone differs from it by a single base. Receptor libraries were prepared by multiplex PCR. Sequenced on an Illumina HiSeq 4000. iRepertoire HTBI primers and Arm-PCR amplification of CDR3 regions were used to construct TCR beta libraries. PCR products were gel purified before sequencing. The original methods were these. Gene usage analysis of CDR3 amino acid clonotypes relied on the approximately 62 TRBV and more than twelve TRBJ segments identified across samples. COPE and FqMerger were used to merge filtered high-quality paired reads into contigs. BLAST was used to align contigs to IMGT TRBV, TRBD and TRBJ reference genes, and CDR3 was defined according to IMGT. Highly expanded clones were defined as clonotypes with a frequency above 0.1%. Repertoire diversity was measured by Shannon entropy, and V-J evenness by the Gini coefficient. A clonotype found in more than one individual was treated as public. TCRdb trimmed public reads at Q25 via fastp, called clones via MiXCR and kept in-frame beta chains. One record per CDR3 amino acid sequence lists the most common genes and DNA. For this entry, the V and J calls and clone size follow TCRdb and not the study's own pipeline. This sample lists roughly 410,000 distinct CDR3 sequences; approximately 16% were detected once. Together, the top ten hold around 7.6% of the sample.

Cut back by 2 bases and 3 bases, the V and J ends lie 19 bases apart. The CDR3 runs 17 amino acids, cysteine and phenylalanine included. Of all the DNA, just the CDR3 is kept, 51 bases in frame from base 1. The data were also submitted as part of a second study, on T cells in Graves' hyperthyroidism and ophthalmopathy. As that second paper reports: Stable Graves' hyperthyroidism was defined as no progression to ophthalmopathy during 18 months of follow-up. Hyperthyroidism patients were newly diagnosed, had a disease duration of under 2 months, and were aged 18 to 65 years. Exclusion was applied to patients with uncontrolled infections, other autoimmune diseases, pregnancy or lactation. Clinical symptoms, serum thyroxine and TRAb, thyroid ultrasound, and orbital computed tomography formed the basis for the diagnoses. For the first round of RT-PCR on the TCR CDR3, the HTBI primer set was used together with the Qiagen OneStep RT-PCR kit. Most expanded thyroid clonotypes (frequency above 0.001) were also detected in blood, suggesting blood repertoires may reflect thyroid immune responses. In cross-validation, a model built on a 13 V-J signature told ophthalmopathy apart from stable hyperthyroidism with approximately 90% sensitivity and around 81% specificity, and in testing the same model reached 80%/75%. During validation, the model predicted progression to ophthalmopathy a median of about 6.3 months ahead of onset, with roughly 65% sensitivity and roughly 72% specificity. A discovery cohort of about 100 patients, approximately 45 with Graves' ophthalmopathy and about 58 with stable Graves' hyperthyroidism, was used to find distinguishing TCR V-J signatures. Whether ophthalmopathy could be predicted prospectively was tested in an independent validation cohort made up of under 20 hyperthyroidism patients plus 17 patients who later progressed to ophthalmopathy. For training and testing, the 80 to 100 patients in the discovery cohort were randomly divided in a 7:3 ratio. Thyroid tissue and blood T-cell repertoires from six Graves' hyperthyroidism patients were also compared in the study. Once sampling was done, hyperthyroidism patients were given methimazole at a starting dose of 30 mg daily, whereas ophthalmopathy patients were given high-dose intravenous methylprednisolone. Libraries were constructed in a second round of multiplex PCR, after which size selection and purification were carried out. Sequencing of the libraries was done on an Illumina HiSeq2000 using paired-end 100 bp reads. SOAPnuke was used to process the raw data, throwing out any read that contained adapters or uncalled bases, had a mean Phred below 15, or lacked an exact constant-primer or identifier match. COPE v1.2.5 was used to merge high-quality paired reads, and clonotypes were defined as unique nucleotide sequences. MiTCR v1.1 was used to align clonotypes to the IMGT TRBV, TRBD and TRBJ reference segments. Analysis was restricted to V-J combinations with a frequency above 0.0001, which covered approximately 99% of repertoires. The TCS score was defined as F50 (clonal expansion) divided by E x V (chaos), with BLOSUM62-based TCRdist calculated between CDR3 peptides within each V-J. Welch's t-statistics and random forest reduced roughly 500 V-J features to 10 to 15, which were used in a naive Bayes classifier (R e1071). Sample size was not statistically predetermined, and investigators were not blinded to group allocation. TCR Vbeta CDR3 sequencing of 120 to 150 peripheral blood samples (more than 40 ophthalmopathy, 70 to 85 hyperthyroidism and around 17 progressor patients) is reported in the paper.

The receptor's source is a woman aged 35 to 49 with Graves disease. Donor details come from another sample of the same person, matched by shared clones. The chain is encoded by TRBV12-3 or TRBV12-4 joined to TRBJ2-5; 6 matching bases give a weak D call of TRBD2. Sequenced here: peripheral blood mononuclear cells (PBMCs), sampled at new diagnosis, from a patient treated with antithyroid drugs. The CDR3 in this case is CASSLPNLGGVEETQYF. The sequenced DNA is TGTGCCAGCAGTTTACCAAACCTCGGAGGGGTTGAAGAGACCCAGTACTTC.